The T cell receptor (beta chain) under discussion was sequenced for a study of blood T cell repertoires in COVID-19. As for the study in general: The United States, Italy and Spain provided the acute and convalescent COVID-19 samples. T cells, B-cell-depleted T cells, or PBMCs provided the cDNA or gDNA that served as material.

Germline CDR1 is ENHRY and CDR2 is SYGVKD. V lost 0 bases and J lost 12, with 12 bases in between. The CDR3 sequence is 13 residues long. Authors' data handling: Amplification from reference gene primers served as the basis for estimated nucleated cell counts. TCRdb's copy holds only in-frame clones and misses some; the assay was immunoSEQ multiplex PCR. From that table come the V and J calls and clone size; the DNA was used to work out D and trimming. The sample holds about 170,000 clones, approximately 86% seen once. The sequenced sample was peripheral blood. The origin of this receptor is a man in his fifties or sixties who had recovered from COVID-19. The chain is built from TRBV10-3 and TRBJ2-4, with D tentatively TRBD1 (6 bases). CDR3 sequence (DNA): TGTGCCATCAGTGAGTCGGGACAAGGCGGTCAGTACTTC. Translation gives CAISESGQGGQYF.